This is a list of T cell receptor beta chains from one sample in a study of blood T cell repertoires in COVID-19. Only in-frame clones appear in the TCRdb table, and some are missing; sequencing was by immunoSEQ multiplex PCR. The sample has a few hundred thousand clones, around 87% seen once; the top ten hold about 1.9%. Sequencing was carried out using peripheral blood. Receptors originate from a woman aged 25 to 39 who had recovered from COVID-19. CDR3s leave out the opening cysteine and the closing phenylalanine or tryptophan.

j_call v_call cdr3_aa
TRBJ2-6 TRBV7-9 ASSRQSPSGANVLT
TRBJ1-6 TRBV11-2 ASSLGGPNSPLH
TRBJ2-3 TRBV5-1 ASSLGSGGLTDTQY
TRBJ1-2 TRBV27 ASSLQGGDGYT
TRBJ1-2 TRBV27 ASSLQGQYGYT
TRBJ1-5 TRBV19 ASSISHKRSGQPQH
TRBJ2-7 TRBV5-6 ASSQPWGSVYEQY
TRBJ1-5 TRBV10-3 AISESIPVNNQPQH
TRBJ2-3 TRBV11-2 ASSARLAGADTQY
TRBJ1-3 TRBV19 ASNVAGTGTSPRGNTIY
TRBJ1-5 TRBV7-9 ASSSDRVRNQPQH
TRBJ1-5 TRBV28 ASSRTVSNQPQH
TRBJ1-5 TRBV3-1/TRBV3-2 ASSLGQGGQPQH
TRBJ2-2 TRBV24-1 ATSDGGLRRQELF
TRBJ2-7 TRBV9 ASSADGNSYEQY
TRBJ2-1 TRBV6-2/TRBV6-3 ASSSTSGSRQF
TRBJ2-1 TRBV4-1 ASSQALADEQF
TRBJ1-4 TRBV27 AIQALNEKLF
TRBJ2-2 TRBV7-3 ASSPNRGGELF
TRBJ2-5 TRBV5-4 ASSPDSQETQY
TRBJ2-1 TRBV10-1 ASSESRPMNEQF
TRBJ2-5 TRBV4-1 ASSLSRAETQY
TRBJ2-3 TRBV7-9 ASSLAQGATDTQY
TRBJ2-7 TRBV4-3 ASSQDGTGLYEQY
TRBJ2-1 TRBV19 ASTTGLAGGTEQF
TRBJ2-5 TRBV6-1 ASSEGGAETQY
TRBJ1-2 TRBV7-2 ASSFTRQGASGYT
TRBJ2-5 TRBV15 ATSRDKYNGRETQY
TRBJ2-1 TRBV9 ASSYTIAGGSYNEQF